This T cell receptor beta chain was sequenced in a study of human T cells and chemical hapten exposure. The sample's time point: pre-sensitization, week 0. As to treatment: therapeutic diphenylcyclopropenone sensitization with weekly scalp DPC. In the study's own analysis: Ranging from about 20,000 to 750,000, TCR counts per sample had a median value of approximately 99,000. TCRdb called the RACE reads again in MiXCR, with one record for every CDR3 protein. The V and J calls come from TCRdb's annotation, not from the publication. The top ten hold around 8.8% of the sample, which has more than 300,000 distinct CDR3 sequences, approximately 5.8% seen once. CDR1 is SGHNT and CDR2 is YYREEE in the germline V gene (reference sequence). The CDR3 sequence is 15 residues long. V was clipped by 1 base and J by 4 bases, with 14 bases between them.

The gene calls are TRBV5-4 and TRBJ1-2; D uncertain. The receptor was derived from a woman aged 18-35 years with alopecia areata. Some clones in this sample may be carry-over from other donors' samples. Sequenced material: whole blood, taken in connection with sensitization to the hapten diphenylcyclopropenone (DPC). Here the CDR3 DNA reads TGTGCCAGCAGCTTGATCGCCTTAGAGGGCTATGGCTACACCTTC. Its protein is CASSLIALEGYGYTF.